This TCR beta chain was identified during a study of blood T cell repertoires in COVID-19. Study-level information: The study drew acute and convalescent COVID-19 samples from the United States, Italy and Spain. From T cells, B-cell-depleted T cells, or PBMCs came the material, which was cDNA or gDNA.

The trim removed 4 bases at V and 4 bases at J, leaving 0 bases unmatched. Germline CDR1 reads LNHDA; CDR2 reads SQIVND (reference sequence). The CDR3 has 13 residues. Original analysis: Amplified reference gene primers provided the basis for estimating nucleated cell counts. Clones were read by immunoSEQ multiplex PCR, and TCRdb kept only the in-frame ones, dropping some. The DNA was the basis for D and trimming; V, J and clone size are from that table. The data hold about 160,000 clones, with around 82% observed a single time. Patients in Seattle were enrolled during active infection, then followed longitudinally.

The TCR was taken from a woman between 35 and 50 years old with COVID-19, enrolled during active disease. The rearrangement links TRBV19 to TRBJ1-1, with 10 bases aligning to TRBD1. Source material: peripheral blood. CDR3 region: CASSRDRGTEAFF. CDR3 sequence (DNA): TGTGCCAGTAGTAGGGACAGGGGCACTGAAGCTTTCTTT. Complete variable domain (other parts from reference TRBV19 and TRBJ1-1): DGGITQSPKYLFRKEGQNVTLSCEQNLNHDAMYWYRQDPGQGLRLIYYSQIVNDFQKGDIAEGYSVSREKKESFPLTVTSAQKNPTAFYLCASSRDRGTEAFFGQGTRLTVV.